Below are 30 T cell receptor beta chains sequenced from a single sample in a study of long-term antiretroviral therapy in people with HIV. Assay version v3.0 of immunoSEQ was used, and it was run at survey level. Profiled with immunoSEQ multiplex PCR; TCRdb holds only in-frame clones, not every one. The sample comprises roughly 20,000 clones, around nine tenths of which are singletons, and over 9.5% rests with the top ten. Here the sequenced sample was unsorted PBMCs, taken 0.5 years after starting antiretroviral therapy. Receptors were obtained from a man in his forties or fifties with HIV.

This clone was seen once. The chain uses TRBV9 and TRBJ1-1; possible D gene TRBD1, 5 bases. Trimming took off 2 bases at V and 4 bases at J, with 15 bases between the two ends. From germline, CDR1 is SGDLS and CDR2 YYNGEE. The CDR3 contains 15 residues. CDR3 DNA: TGTGCCAGCAGCGTGACCGGGACCCCTGCCACTGAAGCTTTCTTT. It specifies CASSVTGTPATEAFF.

This chain joins TRBV4-2 and TRBJ1-1; D not certain. CDR3 length equals 15 residues. V shed 0 bases and J shed 1 base, with 9 bases lying between them. Germline values: CDR1 LGHNA, CDR2 YNFKEQ. The CDR3 loop reads CASSQDSRTNTEAFF. The CDR3 DNA reads TGTGCCAGCAGCCAAGATTCACGTACGAACACTGAAGCTTTCTTT.

This sequence joins TRBV7-2 and TRBJ2-1; D not resolved. This CDR3 has 13 amino acids. Germline V CDR1 and CDR2: SGHTA, FQGNSA. Trimming cost V 5 bases and J 5 bases, with 10 bases left between them. In nucleotides, the CDR3 is TGTGCCAGCAGCGAGTTAGTGGACAATGAGCAGTTCTTC. As protein: CASSELVDNEQFF. Filled out from reference TRBV7-2 and TRBJ2-1, the complete variable domain reads GAGVSQSPSNKVTEKGKDVELRCDPISGHTALYWYRQSLGQGLEFLIYFQGNSAPDKSGLPSDRFSAERTGGSVSTLTIQRTQQEDSAVYLCASSELVDNEQFFGPGTRLTVL.

The chain carries TRBV19 and TRBJ1-2; unclear D gene. Trimming left V 3 bases short and J 8 bases short, with 10 bases between. In germline, CDR1 is LNHDA, CDR2 SQIVND (reference sequence). This CDR3 spans 12 amino acids. The CDR3 nucleotides read TGTGCCAGTAGTATTTCTGGAGTAGGCTACACCTTC. Its protein product is CASSISGVGYTF.

The V gene is TRBV19, the J gene TRBJ1-1; D may be TRBD1 (6 bases). Looked up from germline, CDR1 is LNHDA and CDR2 is SQIVND (reference sequence). This CDR3 spans 14 amino acids. V was trimmed by 0 bases and J by 4 bases, leaving 9 bases between them. CDR3 in amino acids: CASSIDRGPTEAFF. The CDR3, as DNA: TGTGCCAGTAGTATAGATCGGGGGCCCACTGAAGCTTTCTTT.

V gene TRBV5-1 combines with J gene TRBJ1-2; D may be TRBD1 (6 bases). From germline, CDR1 is SGHRS and CDR2 YFSETQ. The CDR3 runs to 12 residues. The V and J ends lost 6 bases and 8 bases respectively, with 14 bases between them. Written as DNA, the CDR3 is TGCGCCAGCACCCTCGGGGGGGGCGGCTACACCTTC. This codes for CASTLGGGGYTF. Supplemented by reference TRBV5-1 and TRBJ1-2, the full variable domain reads KAGVTQTPRYLIKTRGQQVTLSCSPISGHRSVSWYQQTPGQGLQFLFEYFSETQRNKGNFPGRFSGRQFSNSRSEMNVSTLELGDSALYLCASTLGGGGYTFGSGTRLTVV.

The J gene is TRBJ1-1, the V gene TRBV9; perhaps TRBD1 as D (5 bases). V lost 4 bases to trimming and J lost 5 bases, with 12 bases between them. This CDR3 contains 13 residues. Germline V gives CDR1 SGDLS, CDR2 YYNGEE. Here the CDR3 reads CASSSGARTEAFF. CDR3 DNA: TGTGCCAGCAGCTCTGGGGCGCGAACTGAAGCTTTCTTT. The whole variable domain, remainder taken from reference TRBV9 and TRBJ1-1, is DSGVTQTPKHLITATGQRVTLRCSPRSGDLSVYWYQQSLDQGLQFLIQYYNGEERAKGNILERFSAQQFPDLHSELNLSSLELGDSALYFCASSSGARTEAFFGQGTRLTVV.

The chain combines TRBV5-8 with TRBJ2-7; 7 nucleotides line up with TRBD2. The CDR3 loop spans 14 amino acids. Germline loops: CDR1 SGHTS, CDR2 YDEGEE. V was pared by 3 bases and J by 0 bases, with 3 bases of the junction left unmatched. This CDR3 reads CASSSGDYSYEQYF. DNA of the CDR3: TGTGCCAGCAGCTCCGGGGACTACTCCTACGAGCAGTACTTC.

The gene calls are TRBV11-3 and TRBJ2-3; no clear D. Trimming removed 2 bases from V and 2 bases from J, with 8 bases in between. CDR1 and CDR2 from the germline V gene are SGHNT and YENEEA. The CDR3 consists of 14 residues. DNA for the CDR3: TGTGCCAGCAGCTTAACGATTAACACAGATACGCAGTATTTT. Amino acids: CASSLTINTDTQYF. Combining the CDR3 with reference TRBV11-3 and TRBJ2-3 gives the whole variable domain EAGVVQSPRYKIIEKKQPVAFWCNPISGHNTLYWYLQNLGQGPELLIRYENEEAVDDSQLPKDRFSAERLKGVDSTLKIQPAELGDSAVYLCASSLTINTDTQYFGPGTRLTVL.

This clone was seen only once. This chain's CDR3 is CASSTTRSQETQYF. Here the CDR3 DNA reads TGCGCCAGCAGCACCACACGGTCCCAAGAGACCCAGTACTTC. The rearrangement joins TRBV5-1 to TRBJ2-5; no clear D. The CDR3 runs 14 residues. CDR1 is SGHRS, CDR2 YFSETQ, per germline. V was trimmed by 4 bases and J by 1 base, leaving 11 bases between them.

The chain employs TRBV5-1 and TRBJ1-6; 9 nucleotides line up with TRBD1. Trimming at V came to 4 bases and at J to 8 bases, leaving 7 bases not matched to a gene. In germline, CDR1 is SGHRS, CDR2 YFSETQ. CDR3 length equals 15 residues. As DNA, the CDR3 is TGCGCCAGCAGCAAGGGACAGGGTCGCGATTCACCCCTCCACTTT. It yields the protein CASSKGQGRDSPLHF.

The chain employs TRBV11-2 and TRBJ1-3; D is unresolved. This CDR3 is 13 amino acids long. Germline V CDR1 and CDR2: SGHAT, FQNNGV. V was clipped by 6 bases and J by 4 bases, with 10 bases between them. The CDR3 DNA follows: TGTGCCAGCAGTCCACAGACCGGAAACACCATATATTTT. Protein sequence: CASSPQTGNTIYF. Supplemented by reference TRBV11-2 and TRBJ1-3, the full variable domain reads EAGVAQSPRYKIIEKRQSVAFWCNPISGHATLYWYQQILGQGPKLLIQFQNNGVVDDSQLPKDRFSAERLKGVDSTLKIQPAKLEDSAVYLCASSPQTGNTIYFGEGSWLTVV.

This chain uses TRBV4-1 with TRBJ1-2, with 10 bases fitting TRBD1. This CDR3 comprises 16 residues. Unmatched junction bases numbered 9, after V lost 4 bases and J lost 4 bases. Germline CDR1 reads MGHRA; CDR2 reads YSYEKL. The CDR3 DNA follows: TGCGCCAGCAGCCGAGCCGGGACAGGGGTGGGCTATGGCTACACCTTC. Amino acids: CASSRAGTGVGYGYTF.

This clone appeared a single time. The chain is built from TRBV6-1 and TRBJ2-7; D possibly uses TRBD1 or TRBD2 (7 bases each). V was clipped by 4 bases and J by 6 bases, with 16 bases between them. The germline V gene has CDR1 MNHNS and CDR2 SASEGT. The CDR3 contains 14 residues. DNA for the CDR3: TGTGCCAGCAGTGGGGCAGGGGGGGTGAGCGAGCAGTACTTC. It specifies CASSGAGGVSEQYF.

The rearrangement uses TRBV6-5 and TRBJ2-7; D possibly corresponds to TRBD1 (7 bases). The length of the CDR3 is 13 residues. Between the trimmed V and J ends, which lost 7 bases and 11 bases, there was a span of 21 bases. The germline CDR1 and CDR2 sequences are MNHEY and SVGAGI. As DNA, the CDR3 is TGTGCCAGCATCAGGGGGGACCCAAGTGCGGAGTACTTC. Translating it yields CASIRGDPSAEYF.

The J gene is TRBJ1-1, the V gene TRBV4-1; D perhaps matches TRBD1 (5 bases). The germline CDR1 and CDR2 sequences are MGHRA and YSYEKL. This CDR3 has 14 amino acids. V gave up 0 bases and J gave up 0 bases, with 5 bases separating them. Here the CDR3 DNA reads TGCGCCAGCAGCCAAGACAGGGTGAACACTGAAGCTTTCTTT. As protein: CASSQDRVNTEAFF.

This clone was detected only a few times. This chain links TRBV5-8 with TRBJ1-5; D is perhaps TRBD1 (5 bases). V lost 4 bases to trimming and J lost 4 bases, with 15 bases between them. CDR1 and CDR2 (germline): SGHTS, YDEGEE. This CDR3 comprises 15 residues. CDR3 in amino acids: CASSLGRIRNQPQHF. The CDR3, as DNA: TGTGCCAGCAGCCTGGGACGCATTCGGAATCAGCCCCAGCATTTT.

This clone was counted a single time. The genes are TRBV7-6 and TRBJ1-5; D gene uncertain. V was trimmed by 5 bases and J by 3 bases, leaving 11 bases between them. Germline V gene data show CDR1 as SGHVS and CDR2 as FNYEAQ. The CDR3 runs 14 residues. The CDR3: CASSPSGYNQPQHF. The CDR3, as DNA: TGTGCCAGCAGCCCCTCGGGGTACAATCAGCCCCAGCATTTT.

V is TRBV5-8 and J is TRBJ2-7; possible D gene TRBD1, 5 bases. V was clipped by 6 bases and J by 6 bases, with 10 bases between them. The CDR3 runs 11 residues. The germline gives CDR1 SGHTS, CDR2 YDEGEE. This CDR3 is CASTLGAEQYF. CDR3 bases: TGTGCCAGCACCCTTGGGGCCGAGCAGTACTTC.

V gene TRBV9 combines with J gene TRBJ2-5; 14 bases are a match to TRBD2. The CDR3 extends over 17 amino acids. With V trimmed by 3 bases and J by 2 bases, 6 bases remained unmatched. Looked up from germline, CDR1 is SGDLS and CDR2 is YYNGEE. For the CDR3, the DNA is TGTGCCAGCAGCGGGGGGACTAGCGGGGGCCTTCAAGAGACCCAGTACTTC. It codes for CASSGGTSGGLQETQYF. Full variable domain (missing parts from reference TRBV9 and TRBJ2-5): DSGVTQTPKHLITATGQRVTLRCSPRSGDLSVYWYQQSLDQGLQFLIQYYNGEERAKGNILERFSAQQFPDLHSELNLSSLELGDSALYFCASSGGTSGGLQETQYFGPGTRLLVL.

The J gene is TRBJ1-5, the V gene TRBV6-5, with TRBD1 as a possible D gene (6 bases). V lost 6 bases, J lost 0 bases, and 12 bases lay in between. Germline CDR1 and CDR2: MNHEY and SVGAGI. This CDR3 comprises 15 residues. CDR3 loop: CASRLDRLSNQPQHF. The DNA of the CDR3 is TGTGCCAGCAGACTCGACAGGCTTAGCAATCAGCCCCAGCATTTT.

The V and J genes are TRBV6-5 and TRBJ2-7; D uncertain. The germline gives CDR1 MNHEY, CDR2 SVGAGI. The CDR3 length is 13 residues. V shed 2 bases and J shed 5 bases, with 10 bases lying between them. The CDR3 nucleotides read TGTGCCAGCAGTTACGGTGGGATCAACGAGCAGTACTTC. It encodes CASSYGGINEQYF.

The rearrangement joins TRBV13 to TRBJ2-2; D ambiguous. The length of the CDR3 is 15 residues. Trimming took off 5 bases at V and 5 bases at J, with 15 bases between the two ends. Looked up from germline, CDR1 is PRHDT and CDR2 is FYEKMQ (reference sequence). DNA of the CDR3: TGTGCCAGCAGCACCCAAAGGTGGTCGACCGGGGAGCTGTTTTTT. This sequence encodes CASSTQRWSTGELFF.

V gene TRBV27 combines with J gene TRBJ1-1, with D perhaps matching TRBD1 (5 bases). CDR1 and CDR2 (germline): MNHEY, SMNVEV (reference sequence). V was clipped by 3 bases and J by 3 bases, with 8 bases between them. The CDR3 is made up of 13 amino acids. CDR3 residues: CASSLGRYTEAFF. Here the CDR3 DNA reads TGTGCCAGCAGTTTGGGGCGGTACACTGAAGCTTTCTTT.

Note on this clone: The junction shows a germline mismatch at one end, possibly a read error. The chain combines TRBV7-3 with TRBJ1-2, with D perhaps matching TRBD1 (5 bases). The germline CDR1 and CDR2 sequences are SGHTA and FQGTGA. The CDR3 covers 14 residues. Written as DNA, the CDR3 is TGTGCCAGCAGCTTAGGGGGTTCAAACTATAGCTACACCTTC. Amino acids: CASSLGGSNYSYTF.

DNA for the CDR3: TGTGCCAGCAGCTTATCTGCGGTCGGTATAGGGGAGACCCAGTACTTC. Translation gives CASSLSAVGIGETQYF. The rearrangement joins TRBV7-2 to TRBJ2-5; unclear D gene. The CDR3 is made up of 16 amino acids. The germline V gene has CDR1 SGHTA and CDR2 FQGNSA. V was clipped by 2 bases and J by 5 bases, with 18 bases between them. Based on the CDR3 plus reference TRBV7-2 and TRBJ2-5, the full variable domain is GAGVSQSPSNKVTEKGKDVELRCDPISGHTALYWYRQSLGQGLEFLIYFQGNSAPDKSGLPSDRFSAERTGGSVSTLTIQRTQQEDSAVYLCASSLSAVGIGETQYFGPGTRLLVL.

The chain joins TRBV12-5 to TRBJ2-7, with D perhaps matching TRBD1 or TRBD2 (5 bases each). V was shortened by 5 bases and J by 2 bases, with 13 bases between the two germline ends. The CDR3 sequence is 14 residues long. The V gene's germline CDR1 is LGHNT and CDR2 FRNRAP. The chain's CDR3 is CASGASGRPYEQYF. CDR3 bases: TGTGCTAGTGGTGCTTCGGGACGACCCTACGAGCAGTACTTC.

The sample holds a few counts of this clone. The CDR3 bases are TGTGCCAGCAGTTATACGTCCTATAATTCACCCCTCCACTTT. Protein: CASSYTSYNSPLHF. The chain has TRBV27 and TRBJ1-6; D is unresolved. CDR3 size: 14 residues. V lost 4 bases, J lost 1 base, and 5 bases lay in between. Germline V gene sequence: CDR1 MNHEY, CDR2 SMNVEV (reference sequence).

This chain uses TRBV28 with TRBJ1-1; unclear D gene. CDR3 length equals 13 residues. Germline V gene lookup returns CDR1 MDHEN and CDR2 SYDVKM. V shed 2 bases and J shed 0 bases, with 4 bases lying between them. CDR3: CASSLNLNTEAFF. In DNA form, the CDR3 reads TGTGCCAGCAGTTTAAACCTGAACACTGAAGCTTTCTTT.

CDR3 amino acids: CASSLTGLAGSTYEQYF. The CDR3 bases are TGCGCCAGCAGCTTGACGGGACTAGCGGGTTCGACCTACGAGCAGTACTTC. This chain connects TRBV5-1 to TRBJ2-7; 12 bases agree with TRBD2. Germline values: CDR1 SGHRS, CDR2 YFSETQ. The ends lost 1 base at V and 2 bases at J; junction bases unmatched: 7. The CDR3 totals 17 residues.